These 16 T cell receptor beta chains were all obtained from the same sample, sequenced in a study of tumor-infiltrating lymphocytes in primary liver carcinoma. Alongside blood RNA obtained from unsorted whole blood, germline DNA was also extracted. Total RNA amounting to roughly 0.5 ug was the source from which TCR beta cDNA was made with a constant-region primer. TCR beta libraries came from three nested multiplex PCR rounds using slightly modified ARM-PCR. The first two PCR rounds, nine to ten cycles each, used TRBV1-TRBV30 forward primers and a C-beta reverse primer. TCRdb itself ran the multiplex PCR reads through MiXCR, one entry per CDR3 protein. The sample has fewer than 350,000 distinct CDR3 sequences, less than 75% seen once. Sample: peripheral blood. The receptors were sampled from a man aged 35-49 years with primary liver carcinoma and hepatitis B virus infection.

At least ten counts were recorded for this clonotype. The V call is TRBV11-2, the J call TRBJ2-5, with 9 bases aligning to TRBD2. Germline loops: CDR1 SGHAT, CDR2 FQNNGV. Trimming at V came to 6 bases and at J to 5 bases, leaving 10 bases not matched to a gene. The CDR3 extends over 15 amino acids. CDR3 sequence reads: CASSPQYSGSETQYF. The DNA for the CDR3 is TGTGCCAGCAGTCCACAATATAGCGGGAGTGAGACCCAGTACTTC.

There are many counts of this clonotype. The chain has TRBV6-2 or TRBV6-3 and TRBJ2-7, with unresolved D. V was cut by 6 bases and J by 9 bases, with 15 bases left in between. The germline CDR1 and CDR2 sequences are MNHEY and SVGEGT. The CDR3 extends over 12 amino acids. CDR3 residues: CASSPLGQRQYF. The DNA for the CDR3 is TGTGCCAGCAGCCCCCTTGGCCAGCGGCAGTACTTC.

As for this clonotype: At one end the junction does not follow the germline gene, possibly because of a read error. The chain employs TRBV11-2 and TRBJ2-7; no firm D call. This CDR3 spans 13 amino acids. Germline V lookup: CDR1 SGHAT, CDR2 FQNNGV. The CDR3 bases are TGTGTCAGCAACTCCAATCGACGCCAGGAGCAGTACTTC. Protein: CVSNSNRRQEQYF.

A few counts support this clonotype. The rearrangement joins TRBV6-2 or TRBV6-3 to TRBJ2-5; 7 nucleotides agree with TRBD1. CDR3 length: 15 residues. CDR1 MNHEY and CDR2 SVGEGT come from the germline V gene. V lost 7 bases, J lost 6 bases, and 14 bases stayed unmatched. The DNA of the CDR3 is TGTGCCAGCACCCACAAATTGACAGGGCGGAAGACCCAGTACTTC. It encodes CASTHKLTGRKTQYF.

Regarding this clonotype: It may be a read error: a sequence one base away is much more abundant. The rearrangement links TRBV6-5 to TRBJ2-1; no clear D. V was pared by 4 bases and J by 7 bases, with 8 bases between. The germline CDR1 and CDR2 sequences are MNHEY and SVGAGI. The CDR3 is 12 residues long. CDR3 loop: CASSLSDNEQFF. CDR3 in DNA: TGTGCCAGCAGTTTAAGTGATAATGAGCAGTTCTTC.

This clonotype has a count of ten or more. The genes are TRBV6-5 and TRBJ2-3, with D perhaps TRBD2 (6 bases). Germline CDR1 is MNHEY and CDR2 is SVGAGI. There are 15 residues in the CDR3. Deletions cut 0 bases from V and 2 bases from J, with 9 bases between. CDR3 coding DNA: TGTGCCAGCAGTTACTCGGAGGGTGTCACAGATACGCAGTATTTT. This encodes CASSYSEGVTDTQYF.

The sample holds a few counts of this clonotype. The gene calls are TRBV6-1 and TRBJ2-1, with 12 bases that match TRBD1. The CDR3 length is 14 residues. The germline gives CDR1 MNHNS, CDR2 SASEGT. V lost 4 bases and J lost 9; bases outside the gene matches: 4. CDR3 protein: CASSAGQGASEQFF. In DNA, the CDR3 is TGTGCCAGCAGTGCGGGACAGGGGGCCAGTGAGCAGTTCTTC.

On this clonotype: A read error may be the cause here, since a much bigger clone is one base away. The conserved closing phenylalanine or tryptophan is absent in this CDR3, likely reflecting a read error. The CDR3 sequence is CASSEGGGSTGQYL. CDR3 DNA: TGTGCCAGCAGTGAAGGCGGCGGATCTACGGGGCAGTACCTC. The chain joins TRBV6-1 to TRBJ2-7; D unresolved. The CDR3 runs 14 residues. CDR1 and CDR2 (germline): MNHNS, SASEGT. V was shortened by 1 base and J by 9 bases, with 16 bases between the two germline ends.

As for this clonotype: This could be a read error, since a much larger clone is one nucleotide away. CDR3 nucleotide sequence: TGTGCCAGCAGTCGGGGACATGTGGAGCAGCCCCAGCATTTT. This sequence encodes CASSRGHVEQPQHF. The chain is built from TRBV12-3 or TRBV12-4 and TRBJ1-5; tentatively, D is TRBD1 (6 bases). The CDR3 length is 14 residues. Trimming took 5 bases from V and 7 from J, leaving 15 bases between them.

Concerning this clonotype itself: A read error may be the cause here, since a much bigger clone is one base away. The V call is TRBV14, the J call TRBJ2-4, with D possibly matching TRBD2 (5 bases). This CDR3 is 14 amino acids long. Germline V lookup: CDR1 SGHDN, CDR2 FVKESK. The CDR3 DNA reads as TGTGCCAGCAGCCAAAGCGGTACCAAAAACATTCAGAACTTC. It specifies CASSQSGTKNIQNF.

The J gene is TRBJ2-4, the V gene TRBV10-2; the D gene is possibly TRBD1 (5 bases). Trimming left V 7 bases short and J 5 bases short, with 15 bases between. CDR3 size: 14 residues. Germline values: CDR1 WSHSY, CDR2 SAAADI. CDR3 protein: CASKSPATENIQYF. The CDR3 coding sequence is TGCGCCAGCAAAAGCCCCGCGACAGAAAACATTCAGTACTTC.

The count of this clonotype is one. A much larger clone lies a single base off, so this may be a read error. The chain is built from TRBV13 and TRBJ1-4, with a weak D call TRBD1 (5 bases). The CDR3 is made up of 15 amino acids. Germline V gene data show CDR1 as PRHDT and CDR2 as FYEKMQ (reference sequence). Trimming took off 2 bases at V and 8 bases at J, with 15 bases between the two ends. Here the CDR3 reads CASSLRSRGEEKLFF. In DNA form, the CDR3 reads TGTGCCAGCAGCTTACGGTCAAGGGGAGAGGAAAAACTGTTTTTT.

To note about this clonotype: Since a much larger clone is just one base distant, this may be a read error. This chain joins TRBV4-1 and TRBJ2-5; 8 bases line up with TRBD2. The V gene's germline CDR1 is MGHRA and CDR2 YSYEKL. CDR3 size: 15 residues. The CDR3 DNA reads as TGCGTCAGCAGCCAAGTGTATAGCGGGGCAGAGACCCAGTACTTC. Translation gives CVSSQVYSGAETQYF.

This clonotype has a single count. A much larger clone lies a single base off, so this may be a read error. J is TRBJ2-1 and V is TRBV6-5, with D tentatively TRBD1 or TRBD2 (5 bases each). Germline V gene lookup returns CDR1 MNHEY and CDR2 SVGAGI. The CDR3 spans 14 residues. V was trimmed by 6 bases and J by 7 bases, leaving 16 bases between them. CDR3 DNA: TGTGCCAGCAGCAACAGGAGGCAAGAGAATGAGCAGTTCTTC. As protein: CASSNRRQENEQFF.

On this clonotype itself: The junction differs from germline at one of its ends, possibly a read error. The chain combines TRBV29-1 with TRBJ2-4; no clear D gene. CDR3 length: 14 amino acids. Germline V gives CDR1 SQVTM, CDR2 ANQGSEA. The DNA of the CDR3 is TGCAGCGTCCTGGTTGTTGAGGCCAAAAACATTCAGTATTTC. It translates to CSVLVVEAKNIQYF.

Concerning this clonotype itself: This could be a read error, since a much larger clone is one nucleotide away. This chain connects TRBV12-3 or TRBV12-4 to TRBJ2-3; D might be TRBD1 (6 bases). The CDR3 spans 17 residues. The CDR3 loop is CASSLFSRGLSKDTQYF. The CDR3 nucleotides are TGTGCCAGCAGTTTATTCTCCAGGGGTCTCAGCAAAGATACGCAGTATTTT.